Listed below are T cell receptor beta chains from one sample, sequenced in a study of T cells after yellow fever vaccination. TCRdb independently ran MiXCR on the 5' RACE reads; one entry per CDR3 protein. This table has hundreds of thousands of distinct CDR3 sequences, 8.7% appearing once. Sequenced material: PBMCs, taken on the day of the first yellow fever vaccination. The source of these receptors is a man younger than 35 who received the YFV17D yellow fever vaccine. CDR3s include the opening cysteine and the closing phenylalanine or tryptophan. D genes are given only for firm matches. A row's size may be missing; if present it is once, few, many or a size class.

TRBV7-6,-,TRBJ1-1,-,TGTGCCAGCGGGGCGGGAGCGAACACTGAAGCTTTCTTT,CASGAGANTEAFF
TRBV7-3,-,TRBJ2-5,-,TGTGCCAGCAGCCTAGGGGTTCCGGAGACCCAGTACTTC,CASSLGVPETQYF
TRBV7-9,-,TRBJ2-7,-,TGTGCCAGCAGCTTATTGCCCGTCTACGAGCAGTACTTC,CASSLLPVYEQYF
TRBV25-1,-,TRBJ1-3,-,TGTGCCAGTAAACCTGTACAGGGACTCTCTGGAAACACCATATATTTT,CASKPVQGLSGNTIYF
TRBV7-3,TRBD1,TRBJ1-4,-,TGTGCCAGCAGCTTGACAGGGAGGGGGGAAGAAAAACTGTTTTTT,CASSLTGRGEEKLFF
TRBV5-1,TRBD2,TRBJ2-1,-,TGCGCCAGCAGCTTGTTTCCGACCCCCGGCGGGGGGCGAAACAATGAGCAGTTCTTC,CASSLFPTPGGGRNNEQFF
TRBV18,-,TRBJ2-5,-,TGTGCCAGCTCACCGGGCAGGGATGAGACCCAGTACTTC,CASSPGRDETQYF
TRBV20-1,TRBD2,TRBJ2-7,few,TGCAGTGCTCCGGGGACTAGCGGGGCCTACGAGCAGTACTTC,CSAPGTSGAYEQYF
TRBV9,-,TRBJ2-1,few,TGTGCCAGCAGCGTAGTACCACACAATGAGCAGTTCTTC,CASSVVPHNEQFF
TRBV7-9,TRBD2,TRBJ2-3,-,TGTGCCAGCAGCGCCACGGGACTAGCGGGGCCGCAGTATTTT,CASSATGLAGPQYF
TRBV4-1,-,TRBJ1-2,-,TGCGCCAGCAGCCAAGAAGGGGGACGGAGACTATTGGGGTATGGCTACACCTTC,CASSQEGGRRLLGYGYTF
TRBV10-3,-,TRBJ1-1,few,TGTGCCATCATGGCGGAGAACACTGAAGCTTTCTTT,CAIMAENTEAFF
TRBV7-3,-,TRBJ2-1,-,TGTGCCAGCAGGGACCCGGGGGTTCGCTACAATGAGCAGTTCTTC,CASRDPGVRYNEQFF
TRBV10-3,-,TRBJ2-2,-,TGTGCCATCCTCGGGCCTACAAACACCGGGGAGCTGTTTTTT,CAILGPTNTGELFF
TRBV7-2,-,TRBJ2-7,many,TGTGCCAGCAGCTACTGGGCCTTATCCTACGAGCAGTACTTC,CASSYWALSYEQYF
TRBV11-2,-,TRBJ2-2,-,TGTGCCAGCAGCTTTCCCTCGGGGGCGGCGAACACCGGGGAGCTGTTTTTT,CASSFPSGAANTGELFF
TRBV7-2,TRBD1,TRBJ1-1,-,TGTGCCAGCAGCCCTGGGACAGGGTTTAGGGCTGAAGCTTTCTTT,CASSPGTGFRAEAFF
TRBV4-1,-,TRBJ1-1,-,TGCGCCAGCAGCCAAGCCCAGGAAACAGCTGAAGCTTTCTTT,CASSQAQETAEAFF
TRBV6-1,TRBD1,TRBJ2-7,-,TGTGCCAGCAGGATGGGACAGGGTACCTACGAGCAGTACTTC,CASRMGQGTYEQYF
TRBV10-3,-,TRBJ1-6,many,TGTGCCATCAGTGAGTCTGGCGGCACCAATTCACCCCTCCACTTT,CAISESGGTNSPLHF
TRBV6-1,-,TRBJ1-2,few,TGTGCCAGCAACGGGGTCCTGGCAGCTAACTATGGCTACACCTTC,CASNGVLAANYGYTF
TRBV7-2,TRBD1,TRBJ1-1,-,TGTGCCAGCAGCCTACGGACAGGTCCTGAAGCTTTCTTT,CASSLRTGPEAFF
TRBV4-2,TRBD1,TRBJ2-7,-,TGTGCCAGCAGCCAGCCGGGACAGGGGCTCGACGAGCAGTACTTC,CASSQPGQGLDEQYF
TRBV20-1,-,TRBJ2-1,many,TGCAGTGCTAGAGATCGCAGTCTCAATGAGCAGTTCTTC,CSARDRSLNEQFF
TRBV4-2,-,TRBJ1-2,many,TGTGCCAGCAGCCAAGAGTGGGGGGTCCTGGGGGTCTATGGCTACACCTTC,CASSQEWGVLGVYGYTF
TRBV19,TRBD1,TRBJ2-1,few,TGTGCCAGTAGTTCGCTCCGGGACAGCTACAATGAGCAGTTCTTC,CASSSLRDSYNEQFF
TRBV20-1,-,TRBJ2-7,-,TGCAGTGCCCAAAAGGGGCCCTATTACGAGCAGTACTTC,CSAQKGPYYEQYF
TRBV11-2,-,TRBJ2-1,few,TGTGCCAGCAGCCTAGGCGCCTTTACCAATGAGCAGTTCTTC,CASSLGAFTNEQFF